This T cell receptor beta chain came from a study of cytomegalovirus exposure and HLA in healthy donors. The CDR3 loop spans 17 amino acids. In germline, CDR1 is LNHDA, CDR2 SQIVND (reference sequence). The V segment lost 7 bases and the J segment 6 bases; nucleotides outside the gene matches: 15. A remark on this clone: What it binds is not known.

Overall study results and limits: The study dropped some indistinguishable V segments, TRBV6-2 and TRBV6-3 among them. It was shown in a later analysis that HLA-associated TCR beta chains were more clonally expanded than other, equally common chains.

This PCR relied on a set of 60 Vbeta primers and 13 Jbeta primers. Produced via immunoSEQ multiplex PCR; TCRdb's table is partial and in-frame only. The table lists more than 100,000 clones, around three quarters of them singletons. The specimen was PBMCs. The chain recombines TRBV19 with TRBJ2-2; 9 nucleotides line up with TRBD1. The source of this sequence is a human donor in good health. The CDR3 nucleotides are TGTGCCAGTACCCAAACTATACAGGGGGCGCCGCCCGGGGAGCTGTTTTTT. It translates to CASTQTIQGAPPGELFF.